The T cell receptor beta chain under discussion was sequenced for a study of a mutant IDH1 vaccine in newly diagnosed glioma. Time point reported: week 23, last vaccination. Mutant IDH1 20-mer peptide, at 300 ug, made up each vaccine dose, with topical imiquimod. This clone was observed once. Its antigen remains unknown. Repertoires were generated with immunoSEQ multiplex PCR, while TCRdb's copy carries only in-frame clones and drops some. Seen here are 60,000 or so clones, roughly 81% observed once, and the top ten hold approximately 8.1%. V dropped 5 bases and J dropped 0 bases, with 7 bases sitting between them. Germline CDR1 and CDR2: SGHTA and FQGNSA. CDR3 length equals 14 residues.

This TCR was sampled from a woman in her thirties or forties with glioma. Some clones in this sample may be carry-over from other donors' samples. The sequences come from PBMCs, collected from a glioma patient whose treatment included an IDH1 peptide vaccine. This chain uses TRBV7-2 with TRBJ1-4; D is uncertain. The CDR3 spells CASSLYATNEKLFF. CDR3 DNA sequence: TGTGCCAGCAGCCTCTATGCAACTAATGAAAAACTGTTTTTT.